The text below deals with one TCR beta chain. Its specificity is unknown. TCRdb redid the calling of the RT-PCR reads with MiXCR, one entry per CDR3 protein. The table shows 500,000 or so distinct CDR3 sequences, with approximately 15% occurring only once. Trimming took 4 bases from V and 1 from J; bases not matched to a gene: 5. The CDR3 spans 15 residues. From germline, CDR1 is LNHDA and CDR2 SQIVND (reference sequence). The sample is drawn from a study of response to subunit inactivated influenza vaccine. Broader study findings: With each seasonal influenza vaccination, the authors suggested, few new T cells are recruited.

V usage is TRBV19 and J usage is TRBJ2-7, with 9 bases fitting TRBD1. This clonotype was sampled from a man aged 50-75 years who received an inactivated influenza vaccine. Material: CD4+ T cells sorted from PBMCs, obtained about 24 months after vaccination. The CDR3 protein is CASSRTGGVSYEQYF. The CDR3 DNA reads as TGTGCCAGTAGTAGAACAGGGGGCGTTTCCTACGAGCAGTACTTC. The complete variable domain, with remaining parts taken from reference TRBV19 and TRBJ2-7, reads DGGITQSPKYLFRKEGQNVTLSCEQNLNHDAMYWYRQDPGQGLRLIYYSQIVNDFQKGDIAEGYSVSREKKESFPLTVTSAQKNPTAFYLCASSRTGGVSYEQYFGPGTRLTVT.